This T cell receptor (beta chain) was obtained from a study of identical twins. This clonotype appeared a few times. The germline gives CDR1 MNHNS, CDR2 SASEGT. Deletions cut 5 bases from V and 0 bases from J, with 10 bases between. This CDR3 is built from 14 residues. cDNA molecules carried unique molecular identifiers, and template switching added a universal primer site. TCRdb re-derived calls from the 5' RACE reads in MiXCR, one entry per CDR3 protein. The sample has approximately 500,000 distinct CDR3 sequences, roughly 24% seen once; the top ten hold over 2.5%. In addition, the sample was reused for a study of T cells expressing NK-cell markers. As that study records: One of eight sequenced donors was HCMV-seronegative; the other seven were seropositive. Roughly six donors showed dominant NKG2C+ clonotypes comprising about 1.0-7.0% of their CD8+ T cells. A few donors' CD3+CD56-NKG2C+ cells were dominated by the same clonotypes.

Specimen: CD4+ T cells sorted from blood. This chain uses TRBV6-1 with TRBJ1-1; D is unresolved. The TCR sequence derives from a woman younger than 35 in good health. CDR3 loop: CASSKGAMNTEAFF. The DNA of the CDR3 is TGTGCCAGCAGTAAGGGAGCTATGAACACTGAAGCTTTCTTT.